This T cell receptor (beta chain) was sequenced during a study of blood T cell repertoires in COVID-19 (TCRdb year 2020). For the study in its entirety: Collaborator samples came from the United States, Italy and Spain and covered acute and convalescent phases of COVID-19. A de-identified subject ID, COVID-19 status, age in years and sex were almost always included in the sample metadata. The prospective study material was composed of cDNA or gDNA derived from T cells, B-cell-depleted T cells, or PBMCs. The dataset comprised deeply sampled blood TCRbeta repertoires from subjects exposed to, actively infected with, or recovered from COVID-19. Samples came from the ongoing ImmuneRACE study (first 160 participants) plus 1,254 subjects from 6 global collaborators. Where available, HLA class I and class II types were obtained from metadata supplied by the sample provider rather than from assay-based typing. The repertoires were made available in a free public database intended to serve as a resource for research on the immune response to SARS-CoV-2.

Points the paper makes about the study in general: The quantity of clinical and demographic metadata differed by source and by participant and was supplied without curation.

The CDR3 covers 13 residues, taking in both the cysteine and the phenylalanine. The read is trimmed to its CDR3 DNA, 39 bases read in frame from base 1. V loses 3 bases, J loses 2 bases, and the germline ends lie 8 bases apart. TCRbeta CDR3 regions were amplified from genomic DNA by means of the immunoSEQ Assay, a bias-controlled multiplex PCR. The paper's processing steps were these. The number of nucleated cells in each sample was estimated by amplification of reference gene primers within the assay. To quantify the absolute abundance of each unique TCRbeta CDR3 rearrangement, sequence reads were collapsed and filtered. Productive Simpson clonality was computed per sample as the square root of Simpson's diversity index over productive rearrangements. Imported from immuneACCESS, the table was reduced by TCRdb to in-frame sequences with V and J called. These copies leave out some clones; in studies compared against another copy, an unresolved V gene accounts for under half, and the cause of the remainder is not known. From that table come the V and J calls and clone size; the DNA was used to work out D and trimming. For this sample the table gives about 75,000 clones, of which approximately 92% were detected only once. Less than 9% of the sample is held by the ten biggest clonotypes.

With regard to this clone: There is no known antigen for this receptor. Base-call qualities are not available, and no considerably larger clone is one nucleotide away.

Whole blood was collected in K2EDTA tubes by collaborating institutions according to the institutions' own protocols. For TCRbeta analysis, collaborator samples were shipped as frozen whole blood, as isolated PBMCs, or as DNA extracted from either sample type. Sequencing input: peripheral blood. Recombination joined TRBV12-3 or TRBV12-4 with TRBJ2-7; the D gene is perhaps TRBD2, on 6 matching bases. This TCR was recovered from a human donor in a cohort sampled during active COVID-19. This receptor has the CDR3 CASSLGGPYEQYF. The base sequence is TGTGCCAGCAGTTTGGGGGGTCCCTACGAGCAGTACTTC.